A single sample is the source of the 19 T cell receptor beta chains below, sequenced in a study of T cells in Graves' hyperthyroidism and ophthalmopathy. TCR beta CDR3 sequences were amplified from RNA transcripts. HTBI primers drove first-round RT-PCR of the TCR CDR3. TCRdb recomputed calls from the multiplex PCR reads with MiXCR, one row per CDR3 protein. The sample lists approximately 400,000 distinct CDR3 sequences; around a quarter were seen once. The sample consisted of blood. The receptors here all came from a man over 45 with Graves' hyperthyroidism.

The chain recombines TRBV27 with TRBJ1-1; D ambiguous. Germline V gene sequence: CDR1 MNHEY, CDR2 SMNVEV (reference sequence). The V gene lost 5 bases and the J gene lost 1 base, with 14 bases spanning the gap. The CDR3 covers 15 residues. CDR3: CASSPEDIWNTEAFF. The DNA of the CDR3 is TGTGCCAGCAGTCCAGAGGATATATGGAACACTGAAGCTTTCTTT.

In this sample, this clonotype turned up many times. The CDR3 protein is CASSTTLVSSYNEQFF. DNA of the CDR3: TGTGCCAGCAGCACCACACTAGTCAGCTCCTACAATGAGCAGTTCTTC. The chain has TRBV9 and TRBJ2-1; D perhaps matches TRBD2 (5 bases). This CDR3 has 16 amino acids. V was clipped by 4 bases and J by 0 bases, with 14 bases between them. Germline V gene sequence: CDR1 SGDLS, CDR2 YYNGEE.

This clonotype has more than one count but fewer than ten. J is TRBJ2-7 and V is TRBV11-2; D might be TRBD2 (5 bases). CDR3 length equals 17 residues. V shed 4 bases and J shed 0 bases, with 19 bases lying between them. The germline gives CDR1 SGHAT, CDR2 FQNNGV. The CDR3: CASSSYPVGESSYEQYF. DNA of the CDR3: TGTGCCAGCAGCTCCTATCCAGTGGGAGAAAGCTCCTACGAGCAGTACTTC.

The chain joins TRBV5-1 to TRBJ2-7, with 7 bases that match TRBD2. The germline gives CDR1 SGHRS, CDR2 YFSETQ. This CDR3 is built from 15 residues. The V segment lost 5 bases and the J segment 3 bases; nucleotides outside the gene matches: 11. The CDR3 reads CASRPDWRENYEQYF. As DNA, the CDR3 is TGCGCCAGCAGACCTGATTGGCGGGAGAACTACGAGCAGTACTTC.

The chain combines TRBV12-3 or TRBV12-4 with TRBJ1-5; possibly TRBD1 for D (6 bases). CDR3 length: 14 amino acids. Trimming took 5 bases from V and 5 from J, leaving 13 bases between them. The CDR3 nucleotides read TGTGCCAGCAGTAATACAGGGCCCGATCAGCCCCAGCATTTT. As protein: CASSNTGPDQPQHF.

This clonotype has just a few counts. This sequence joins TRBV20-1 and TRBJ2-7; 7 bases agree with TRBD1. V was pared by 2 bases and J by 6 bases, with 7 bases of the junction left unmatched. CDR1 and CDR2 (germline): DFQATT, SNEGSKA (reference sequence). This CDR3 spans 13 amino acids. The CDR3 protein is CSARRTGDGEQYF. DNA for the CDR3: TGCAGTGCTAGAAGGACAGGAGATGGCGAGCAGTACTTC.

The CDR3 region has the DNA TGTGCCACCAGTGATTTGTCAGATACGCAGTATTTT. Its protein product is CATSDLSDTQYF. This chain joins TRBV24-1 and TRBJ2-3; D gene ambiguous. Germline CDR1 and CDR2: KGHDR and SFDVKD. This CDR3 is built from 12 residues. Trimming stripped 0 bases from V and 4 bases from J, with 1 base between.

The rearrangement links TRBV5-1 to TRBJ2-7, with a possible D match to TRBD1 (6 bases). This CDR3 region has 14 residues. Germline V gene sequence: CDR1 SGHRS, CDR2 YFSETQ. Trimming took off 0 bases at V and 2 bases at J, with 9 bases between the two ends. CDR3 DNA: TGCGCCAGCAGCTTGGACAGGGTGACCTACGAGCAGTACTTC. Its translation is CASSLDRVTYEQYF.

The rearrangement uses TRBV7-9 and TRBJ2-3, with 7 bases identical to TRBD2. The CDR3 runs 13 residues. Losses at the gene ends were 8 bases for V and 4 bases for J; bases not matched to a gene: 6. The germline CDR1 and CDR2 sequences are SEHNR and FQNEAQ (reference sequence). The chain's CDR3 is CASGDRGADTQYF. The DNA of the CDR3 is TGTGCCAGCGGGGATCGGGGGGCAGATACGCAGTATTTT.

A word on this clonotype: A much larger clone differs from this one at a single base, so this may be a read error. The rearrangement uses TRBV18 and TRBJ1-1; D not certain. The germline CDR1 and CDR2 sequences are KGHSH and LQKENI. The CDR3 covers 15 residues. CDR3 loop: CAGSPLENMNTEAFF. The CDR3 nucleotides are TGTGCCGGCTCACCCCTGGAGAACATGAACACTGAAGCTTTCTTT.

V usage is TRBV3-1 and J usage is TRBJ2-1; D possibly corresponds to TRBD2 (5 bases). The CDR3 is 15 residues long. V was trimmed by 0 bases and J by 9 bases, leaving 15 bases between them. Germline V gene data show CDR1 as LGHDT and CDR2 as YNNKEL (reference sequence). The CDR3 DNA follows: TGTGCCAGCAGCCAAGATGCGGACTCTCCTCGTGAGCAGTTCTTC. It is translated as CASSQDADSPREQFF.

This chain connects TRBV20-1 to TRBJ1-1, with a weak D call TRBD1 (5 bases). Germline V gene sequence: CDR1 DFQATT, CDR2 SNEGSKA (reference sequence). This CDR3 is 14 amino acids long. Trimming cost V 5 bases and J 4 bases, with 17 bases left between them. CDR3 sequence (DNA): TGCAGTGCTCCCCCGGCAGGGTCGGCCACTGAAGCTTTCTTT. Amino acid sequence: CSAPPAGSATEAFF.

This clonotype was recorded a few times. This chain links TRBV6-1 with TRBJ2-3; D not resolved. Trimming removed 2 bases at V and 2 bases at J, with 8 bases between. Germline V gene data show CDR1 as MNHNS and CDR2 as SASEGT. This CDR3 contains 14 residues. The CDR3 loop reads CASSETLSTDTQYF. The CDR3 nucleotides read TGTGCCAGCAGTGAAACGCTCTCCACAGATACGCAGTATTTT.

Note on this clonotype: A junction end diverges from the germline sequence, so it may reflect a read error. The chain employs TRBV6-2 or TRBV6-3 and TRBJ1-2, with D unclear. The CDR3 consists of 14 residues. Germline V gene lookup returns CDR1 MNHEY and CDR2 SVGEGT. The CDR3 sequence: CAGSYSPPDLDYTF. CDR3 nucleotide sequence: TGTGCCGGCAGTTACTCCCCCCCCGATTTGGACTACACCTTC.

There are a few counts of this clonotype. A read error may explain this, as a much larger clone is one base away. The chain combines TRBV7-9 with TRBJ2-5; D is undetermined. The germline V gene has CDR1 SEHNR and CDR2 FQNEAQ (reference sequence). CDR3 length: 10 amino acids. Trimming stripped 3 bases from V and 5 bases from J, with 1 base between. For the CDR3, the DNA is TGTGCCAGCAGCTTTGAGACCCAGTACTTC. Protein product: CASSFETQYF.

This clonotype was seen only once. This may be a read error: a much more frequent sequence differs by one nucleotide. The CDR3 end shows no conserved phenylalanine or tryptophan, and so a read error is likely. The CDR3 DNA is TGCAGTGCCTCGGGACTCCGCTCCTACAATGAGCAGTTCATC. Protein sequence: CSASGLRSYNEQFI. V gene TRBV20-1 combines with J gene TRBJ2-1, with D perhaps TRBD2 (6 bases). CDR1 and CDR2 from the germline V gene are DFQATT and SNEGSKA (reference sequence). Trimming cost V 6 bases and J 0 bases, with 12 bases left between them. The CDR3 loop spans 14 amino acids.

DNA for the CDR3: TGTGCCAGCAGCTTGAGGACAGGTACTGGCACAGATACGCAGTATTTT. It translates to CASSLRTGTGTDTQYF. The J gene is TRBJ2-3, the V gene TRBV7-3; 7 bases are a match to TRBD1. CDR1 SGHTA and CDR2 FQGTGA come from the germline V gene. The CDR3 length is 16 residues. The junction had 7 bases not matched to a gene; V was cut back by 3 bases and J by 1 base.

This clonotype was observed a handful of times. This chain uses TRBV20-1 with TRBJ2-1, with D maybe TRBD1 (6 bases). Germline CDR1 and CDR2: DFQATT and SNEGSKA (reference sequence). Trimming took off 0 bases at V and 9 bases at J, with 18 bases between the two ends. This CDR3 is 15 amino acids long. The CDR3 sequence is CSARDPKLQGPEQFF. The CDR3 coding sequence is TGCAGTGCTAGAGACCCGAAGTTGCAGGGGCCTGAGCAGTTCTTC.

This clonotype came up many times. J is TRBJ1-1 and V is TRBV29-1; D may be TRBD1 (5 bases). Trimming removed 5 bases from V and 3 bases from J, with 16 bases in between. The germline CDR1 and CDR2 sequences are SQVTM and ANQGSEA. The CDR3 consists of 14 residues. CDR3 DNA: TGCAGCGTTTGCCCCGGGGGGTCGGACACTGAAGCTTTCTTT. It codes for CSVCPGGSDTEAFF.